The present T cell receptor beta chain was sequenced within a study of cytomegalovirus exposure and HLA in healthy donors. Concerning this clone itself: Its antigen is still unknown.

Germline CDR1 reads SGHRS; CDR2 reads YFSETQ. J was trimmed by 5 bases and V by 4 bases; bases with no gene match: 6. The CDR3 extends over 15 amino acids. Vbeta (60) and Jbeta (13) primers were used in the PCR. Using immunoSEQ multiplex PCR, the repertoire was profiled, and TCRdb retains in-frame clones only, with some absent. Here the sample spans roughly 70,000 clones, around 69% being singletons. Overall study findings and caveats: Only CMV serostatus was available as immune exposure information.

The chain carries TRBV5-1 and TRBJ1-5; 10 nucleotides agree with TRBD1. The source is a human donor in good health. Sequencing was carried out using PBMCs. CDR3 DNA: TGCGCCAGCAGCCCAGGACAGGGGGGCGATCAGCCCCAGCATTTT. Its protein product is CASSPGQGGDQPQHF.